This T cell receptor (beta chain) is from a study of blood T cells in healthy people across ages. V lost 1 base and J lost 3; bases outside the gene matches: 3. CDR1 and CDR2 from the germline V gene are SGHRS and YFSETQ. This CDR3 region has 15 residues. Approximately 9 milliliters was the volume of peripheral blood drawn from each donor. This clonotype was seen a few times. A second roughly 6 to 12 cycle PCR used barcoded and J-beta primers. Each cDNA molecule was tagged by a template-switch adaptor that had 12 random nucleotides. A minimum of 2.5 million CDR3-containing paired-end reads was obtained for each sample. TCRdb itself ran the 5' RACE reads through MiXCR, one entry per CDR3 protein. The data show roughly 800,000 distinct CDR3 sequences, with 53% seen just once and approximately 40% held by the top ten.

Sequences were obtained from blood. The chain combines TRBV5-1 with TRBJ2-5; 10 positions agree with TRBD1. The TCR comes from a man older than 75 in good health. The DNA of the CDR3 is TGCGCCAGCAGCTTGCTTGGGACAGGGGAAGAGACCCAGTACTTC. This encodes CASSLLGTGEETQYF.